The subject of this entry is one T cell receptor (beta chain). The target antigen is unknown. The record originates from a study of cytomegalovirus exposure and HLA in healthy donors. Overall study results and limits: CMV serostatus was the sole immune exposure data available. Three CMV-associated chains proved CMV antigen-specific in vitro.

PCR employed 60 Vbeta and 13 Jbeta primers. Sequencing was performed with immunoSEQ multiplex PCR; in TCRdb, only in-frame clones are kept and a portion is missing. Of around 130,000 clones in the sample, more than 60% were seen once. The CDR3 runs 14 residues. After removal of 6 bases from V and 4 bases from J, the junction contained 8 bases not matched to a gene. Germline V gene data show CDR1 as SGHTA and CDR2 as FQGNSA. The gene calls are TRBV7-2 and TRBJ2-7; 8 bases map to TRBD1. The material sequenced was PBMCs. This receptor was taken from a man aged 18 to 29 in good health and CMV-seronegative. The CDR3 protein is CASSQAGGPYEQYF. For the CDR3, the DNA is TGTGCCAGCAGTCAGGCAGGGGGCCCTTACGAGCAGTACTTC.